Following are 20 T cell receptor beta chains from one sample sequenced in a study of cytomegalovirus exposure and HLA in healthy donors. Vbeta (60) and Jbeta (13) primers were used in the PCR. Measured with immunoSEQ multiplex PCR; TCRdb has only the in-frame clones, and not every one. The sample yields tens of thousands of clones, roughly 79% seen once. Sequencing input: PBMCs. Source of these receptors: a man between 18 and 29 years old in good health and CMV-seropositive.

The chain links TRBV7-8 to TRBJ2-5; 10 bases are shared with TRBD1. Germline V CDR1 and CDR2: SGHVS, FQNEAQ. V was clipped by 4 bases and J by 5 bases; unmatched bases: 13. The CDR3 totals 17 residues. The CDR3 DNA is TGTGCCAGCAGCTCCCTCGATGGGACAGGGGAGGGGGAGACCCAGTACTTC. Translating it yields CASSSLDGTGEGETQYF.

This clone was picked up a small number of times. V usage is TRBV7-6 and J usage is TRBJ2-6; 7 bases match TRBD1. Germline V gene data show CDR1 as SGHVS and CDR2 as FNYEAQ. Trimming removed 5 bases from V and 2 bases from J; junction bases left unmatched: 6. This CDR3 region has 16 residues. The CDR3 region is CASSPKTGTGANVLTF. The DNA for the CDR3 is TGTGCCAGCAGCCCGAAGACAGGGACTGGGGCCAACGTCCTGACTTTC.

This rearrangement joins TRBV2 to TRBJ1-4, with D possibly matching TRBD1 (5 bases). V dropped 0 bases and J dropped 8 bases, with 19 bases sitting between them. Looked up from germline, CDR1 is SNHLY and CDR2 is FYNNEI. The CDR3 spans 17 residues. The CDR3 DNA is TGTGCCAGCAGTGAAGCGCGGAGTGTAGGGGCAGGGGAAAAACTGTTTTTT. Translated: CASSEARSVGAGEKLFF.

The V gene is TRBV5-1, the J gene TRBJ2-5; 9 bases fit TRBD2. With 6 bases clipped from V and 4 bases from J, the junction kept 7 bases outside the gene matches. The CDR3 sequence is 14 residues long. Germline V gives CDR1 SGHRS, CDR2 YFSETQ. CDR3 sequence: CASKSGRGGETQYF. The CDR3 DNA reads TGCGCCAGCAAGTCGGGGCGGGGGGGAGAGACCCAGTACTTC. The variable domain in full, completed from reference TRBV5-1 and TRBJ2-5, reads KAGVTQTPRYLIKTRGQQVTLSCSPISGHRSVSWYQQTPGQGLQFLFEYFSETQRNKGNFPGRFSGRQFSNSRSEMNVSTLELGDSALYLCASKSGRGGETQYFGPGTRLLVL.

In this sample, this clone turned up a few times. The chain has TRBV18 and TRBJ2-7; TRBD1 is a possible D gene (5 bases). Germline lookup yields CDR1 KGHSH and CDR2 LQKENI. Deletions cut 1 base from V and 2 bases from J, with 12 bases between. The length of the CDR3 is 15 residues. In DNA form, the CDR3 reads TGTGCCAGCTCACCACAGGTAACAGGAGCCTACGAGCAGTACTTC. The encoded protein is CASSPQVTGAYEQYF.

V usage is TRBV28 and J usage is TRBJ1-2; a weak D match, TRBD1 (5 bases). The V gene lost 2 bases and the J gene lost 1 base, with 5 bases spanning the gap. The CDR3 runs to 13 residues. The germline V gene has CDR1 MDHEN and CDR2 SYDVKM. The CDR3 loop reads CASSLRGNYGYTF. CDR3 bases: TGTGCCAGCAGTTTAAGGGGTAACTATGGCTACACCTTC.

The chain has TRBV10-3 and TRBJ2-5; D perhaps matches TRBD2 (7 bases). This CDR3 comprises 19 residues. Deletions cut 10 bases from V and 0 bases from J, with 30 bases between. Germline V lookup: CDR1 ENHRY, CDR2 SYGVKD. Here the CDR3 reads CATQAGHLGPAGNQETQYF. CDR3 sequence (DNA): TGTGCCACGCAAGCGGGACACCTGGGGCCAGCGGGGAACCAAGAGACCCAGTACTTC.

CDR3 residues: CASSSPNLRAEAFF. CDR3 nucleotides: TGTGCCAGCAGTTCGCCGAATCTACGCGCTGAAGCTTTCTTT. The V gene is TRBV27, the J gene TRBJ1-1, with D uncertain. The CDR3 has 14 residues. CDR1 is MNHEY, CDR2 SMNVEV, per germline (reference sequence). The V gene lost 4 bases and the J gene lost 6 bases, with 15 bases spanning the gap.

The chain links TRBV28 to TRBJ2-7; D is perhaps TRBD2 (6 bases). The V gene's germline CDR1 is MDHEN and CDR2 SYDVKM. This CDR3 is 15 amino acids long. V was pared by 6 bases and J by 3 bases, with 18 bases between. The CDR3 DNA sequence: TGTGCCAGCAGCTCCCGGGACTTCCTCATCTACGAGCAGTACTTC. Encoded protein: CASSSRDFLIYEQYF.

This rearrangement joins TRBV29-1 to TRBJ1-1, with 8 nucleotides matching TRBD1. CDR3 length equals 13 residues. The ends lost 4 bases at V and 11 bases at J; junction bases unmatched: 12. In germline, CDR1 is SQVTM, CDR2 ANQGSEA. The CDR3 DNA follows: TGCAGCGTTGTCCAGGGGGCGCTGGGTTACGCTTTCTTT. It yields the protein CSVVQGALGYAFF.

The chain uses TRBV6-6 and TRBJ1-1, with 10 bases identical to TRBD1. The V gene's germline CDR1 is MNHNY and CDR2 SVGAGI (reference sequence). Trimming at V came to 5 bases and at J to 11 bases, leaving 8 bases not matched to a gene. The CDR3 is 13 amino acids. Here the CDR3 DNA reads TGTGCCAGCAGTCTCCGGGACAGGGGAGAGGCTTTCTTT. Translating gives CASSLRDRGEAFF.

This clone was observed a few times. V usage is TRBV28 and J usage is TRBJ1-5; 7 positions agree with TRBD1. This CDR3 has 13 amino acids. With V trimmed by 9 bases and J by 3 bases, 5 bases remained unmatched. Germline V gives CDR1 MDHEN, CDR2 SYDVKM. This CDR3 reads CASHRGNNQPQHF. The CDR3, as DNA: TGTGCCAGTCACAGGGGTAACAATCAGCCCCAGCATTTT.

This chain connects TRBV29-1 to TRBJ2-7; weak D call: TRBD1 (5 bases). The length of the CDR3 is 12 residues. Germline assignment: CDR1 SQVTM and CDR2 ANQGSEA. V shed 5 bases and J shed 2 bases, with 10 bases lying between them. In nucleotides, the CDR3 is TGCAGCGTTCAGGGCTTTGCCTACGAGCAGTACTTC. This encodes CSVQGFAYEQYF.

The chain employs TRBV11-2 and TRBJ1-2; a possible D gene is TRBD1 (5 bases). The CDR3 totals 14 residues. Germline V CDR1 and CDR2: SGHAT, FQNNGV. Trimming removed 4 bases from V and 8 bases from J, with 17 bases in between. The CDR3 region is CASSSVREVRGYTF. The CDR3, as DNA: TGTGCCAGCAGCTCGGTCAGGGAAGTTAGGGGCTACACCTTC. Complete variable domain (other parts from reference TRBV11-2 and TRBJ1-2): EAGVAQSPRYKIIEKRQSVAFWCNPISGHATLYWYQQILGQGPKLLIQFQNNGVVDDSQLPKDRFSAERLKGVDSTLKIQPAKLEDSAVYLCASSSVREVRGYTFGSGTRLTVV.

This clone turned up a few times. CDR3 sequence (DNA): TGCAGCGTTCGCGGGAGAGTCTACGAGCAGTACTTC. Protein sequence: CSVRGRVYEQYF. V and J are TRBV29-1 and TRBJ2-7, with TRBD2 matching 7 bases. The CDR3 is 12 residues long. Germline V CDR1 and CDR2: SQVTM, ANQGSEA. With V trimmed by 5 bases and J by 3 bases, 4 bases remained unmatched.

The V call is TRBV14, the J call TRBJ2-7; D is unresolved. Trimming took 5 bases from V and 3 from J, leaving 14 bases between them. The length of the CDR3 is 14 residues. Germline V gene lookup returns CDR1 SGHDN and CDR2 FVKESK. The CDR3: CASSGNGFHYEQYF. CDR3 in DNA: TGTGCCAGCAGCGGTAACGGTTTCCACTACGAGCAGTACTTC. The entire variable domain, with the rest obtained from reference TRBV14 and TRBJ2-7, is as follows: EAGVTQFPSHSVIEKGQTVTLRCDPISGHDNLYWYRRVMGKEIKFLLHFVKESKQDESGMPNNRFLAERTGGTYSTLKVQPAELEDSGVYFCASSGNGFHYEQYFGPGTRLTVT.

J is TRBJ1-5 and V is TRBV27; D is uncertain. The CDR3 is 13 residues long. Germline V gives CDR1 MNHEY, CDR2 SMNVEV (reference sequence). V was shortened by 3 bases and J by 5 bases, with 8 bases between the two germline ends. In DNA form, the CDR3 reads TGTGCCAGCAGTTTGTCCTTCTATCAGCCCCAGCATTTT. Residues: CASSLSFYQPQHF.

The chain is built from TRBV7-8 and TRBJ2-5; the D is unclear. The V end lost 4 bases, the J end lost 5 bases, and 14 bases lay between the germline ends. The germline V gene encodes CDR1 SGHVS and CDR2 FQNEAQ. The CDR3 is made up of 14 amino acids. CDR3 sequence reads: CASSSHVLRETQYF. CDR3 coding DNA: TGTGCCAGCAGCTCCCACGTGCTCCGGGAGACCCAGTACTTC.

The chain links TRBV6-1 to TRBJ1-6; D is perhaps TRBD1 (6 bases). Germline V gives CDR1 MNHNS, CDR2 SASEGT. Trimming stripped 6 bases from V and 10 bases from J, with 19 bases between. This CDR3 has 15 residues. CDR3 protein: CASRSAQGLQSPLHF. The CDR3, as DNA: TGTGCCAGCAGATCAGCACAGGGTCTACAATCACCCCTCCACTTT.

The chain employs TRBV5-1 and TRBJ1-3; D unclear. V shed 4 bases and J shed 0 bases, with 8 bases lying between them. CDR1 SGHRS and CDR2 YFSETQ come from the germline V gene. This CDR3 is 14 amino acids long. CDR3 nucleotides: TGCGCCAGCAGCGCTACCGCCTCTGGAAACACCATATATTTT. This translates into CASSATASGNTIYF.